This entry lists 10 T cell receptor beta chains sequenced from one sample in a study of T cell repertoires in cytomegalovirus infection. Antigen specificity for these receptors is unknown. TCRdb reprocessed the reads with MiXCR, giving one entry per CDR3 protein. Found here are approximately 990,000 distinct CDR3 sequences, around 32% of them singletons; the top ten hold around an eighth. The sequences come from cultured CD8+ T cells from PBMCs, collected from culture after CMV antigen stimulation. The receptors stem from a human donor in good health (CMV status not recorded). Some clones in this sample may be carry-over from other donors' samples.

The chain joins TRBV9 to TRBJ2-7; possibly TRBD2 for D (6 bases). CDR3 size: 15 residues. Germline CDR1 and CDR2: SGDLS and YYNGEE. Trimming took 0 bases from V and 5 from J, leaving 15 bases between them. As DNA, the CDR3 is TGTGCCAGCAGCGTAGACGGGGGTCCTCGGGACGAGCAGTACGTC. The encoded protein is CASSVDGGPRDEQYV.

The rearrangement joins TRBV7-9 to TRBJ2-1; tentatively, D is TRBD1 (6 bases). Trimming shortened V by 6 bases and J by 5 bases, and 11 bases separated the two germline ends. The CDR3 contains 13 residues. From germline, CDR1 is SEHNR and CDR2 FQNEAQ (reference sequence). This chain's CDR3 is CASRSGQDNEQFF. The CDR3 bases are TGTGCCAGCAGATCGGGACAAGACAATGAGCAGTTCTTC.

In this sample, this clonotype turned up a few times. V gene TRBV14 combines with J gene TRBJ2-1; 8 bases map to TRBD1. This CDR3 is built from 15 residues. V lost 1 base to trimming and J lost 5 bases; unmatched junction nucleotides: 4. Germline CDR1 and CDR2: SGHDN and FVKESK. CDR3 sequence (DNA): TGTGCCAGCAGCCAAGGGATGGACAGGGACAATGAGCAGTTCTTC. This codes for CASSQGMDRDNEQFF.

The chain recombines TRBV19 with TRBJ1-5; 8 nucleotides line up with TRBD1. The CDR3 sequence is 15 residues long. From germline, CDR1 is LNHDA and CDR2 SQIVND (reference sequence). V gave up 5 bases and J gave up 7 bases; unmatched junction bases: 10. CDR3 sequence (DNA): TGTGCCAGTAGTTGGTCGGACAGGGCTGGGCAGCCCCAGCATTTT. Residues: CASSWSDRAGQPQHF. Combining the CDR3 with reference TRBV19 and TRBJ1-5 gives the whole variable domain DGGITQSPKYLFRKEGQNVTLSCEQNLNHDAMYWYRQDPGQGLRLIYYSQIVNDFQKGDIAEGYSVSREKKESFPLTVTSAQKNPTAFYLCASSWSDRAGQPQHFGDGTRLSIL.

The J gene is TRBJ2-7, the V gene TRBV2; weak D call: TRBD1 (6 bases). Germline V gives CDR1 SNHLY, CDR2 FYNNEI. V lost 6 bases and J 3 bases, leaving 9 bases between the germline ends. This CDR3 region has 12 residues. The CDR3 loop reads CASREDSYEQYV. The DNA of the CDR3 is TGTGCCAGCAGGGAGGACAGCTACGAGCAGTACGTC.

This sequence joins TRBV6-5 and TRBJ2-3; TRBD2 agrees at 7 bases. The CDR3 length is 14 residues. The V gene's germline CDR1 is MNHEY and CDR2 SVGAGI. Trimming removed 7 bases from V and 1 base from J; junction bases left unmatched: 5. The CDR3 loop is CASIGTSGTDTQYF. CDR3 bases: TGTGCCAGCATAGGAACTAGCGGCACAGATACGCAGTATTTT.

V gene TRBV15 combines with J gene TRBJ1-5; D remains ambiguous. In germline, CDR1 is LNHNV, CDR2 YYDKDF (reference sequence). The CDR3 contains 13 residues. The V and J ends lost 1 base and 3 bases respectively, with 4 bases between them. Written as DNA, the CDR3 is TGTGCCACCAGCAGAGCCATCAATCAGCCCCAGCATTTT. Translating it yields CATSRAINQPQHF.

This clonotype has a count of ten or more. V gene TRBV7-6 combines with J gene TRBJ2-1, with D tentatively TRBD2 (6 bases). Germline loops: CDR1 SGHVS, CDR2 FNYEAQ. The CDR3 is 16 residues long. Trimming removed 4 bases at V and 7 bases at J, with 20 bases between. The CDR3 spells CASSSKDGRGWNEQFF. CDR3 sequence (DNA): TGTGCCAGCAGCTCGAAAGACGGGAGAGGCTGGAATGAGCAGTTCTTC.

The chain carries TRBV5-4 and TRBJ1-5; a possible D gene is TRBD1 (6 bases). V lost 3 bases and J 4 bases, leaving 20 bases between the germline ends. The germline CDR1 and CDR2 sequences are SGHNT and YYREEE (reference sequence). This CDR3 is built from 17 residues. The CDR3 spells CASSYGGGLVENQPQHF. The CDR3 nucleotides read TGTGCCAGCAGCTATGGGGGGGGCTTAGTTGAGAATCAGCCCCAGCATTTT.

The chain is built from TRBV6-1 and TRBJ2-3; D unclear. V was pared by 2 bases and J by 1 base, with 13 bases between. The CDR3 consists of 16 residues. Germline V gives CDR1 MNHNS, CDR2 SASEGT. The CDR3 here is CASSESSWLRTDTQYF. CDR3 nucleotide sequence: TGTGCCAGCAGTGAAAGCAGTTGGTTACGCACAGATACGCAGTATTTT.